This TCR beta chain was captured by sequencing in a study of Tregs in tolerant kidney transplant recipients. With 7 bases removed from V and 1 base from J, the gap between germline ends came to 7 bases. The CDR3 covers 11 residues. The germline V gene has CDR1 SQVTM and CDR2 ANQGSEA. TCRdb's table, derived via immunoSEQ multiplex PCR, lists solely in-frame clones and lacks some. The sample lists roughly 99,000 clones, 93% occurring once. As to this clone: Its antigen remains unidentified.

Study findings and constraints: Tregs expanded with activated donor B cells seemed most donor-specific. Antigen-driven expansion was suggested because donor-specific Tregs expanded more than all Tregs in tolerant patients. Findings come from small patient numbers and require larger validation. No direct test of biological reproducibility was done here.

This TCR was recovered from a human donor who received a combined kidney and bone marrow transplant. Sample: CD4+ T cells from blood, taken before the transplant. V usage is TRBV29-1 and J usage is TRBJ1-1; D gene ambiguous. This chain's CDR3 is CSATSNTEAFF. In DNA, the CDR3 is TGCAGCGCCACATCGAACACTGAAGCTTTCTTT.